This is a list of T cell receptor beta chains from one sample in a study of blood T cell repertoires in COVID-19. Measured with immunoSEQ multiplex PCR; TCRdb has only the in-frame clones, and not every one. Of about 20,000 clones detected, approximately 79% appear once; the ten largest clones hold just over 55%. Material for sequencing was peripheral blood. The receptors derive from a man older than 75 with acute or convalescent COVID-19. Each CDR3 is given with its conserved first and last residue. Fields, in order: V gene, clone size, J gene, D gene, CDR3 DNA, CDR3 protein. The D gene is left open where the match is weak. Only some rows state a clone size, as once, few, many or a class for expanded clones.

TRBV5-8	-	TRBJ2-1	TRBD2	TGTGCCAGCAATCCGGGACTAGGGTCCCCCAATGAGCAGTTCTTC	CASNPGLGSPNEQFF
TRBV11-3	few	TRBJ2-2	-	TGTGCCAGCAGCTTAGGGAGCGGTTACACCGGGGAGCTGTTTTTT	CASSLGSGYTGELFF
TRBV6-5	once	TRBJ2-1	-	TGTGCCAGCAGGCTACTAGGGAATGAGCAGTTCTTC	CASRLLGNEQFF
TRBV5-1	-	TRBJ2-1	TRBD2	TGCGCCAGCAGCTTAGCGGGAGATTTAGTAAATGAGCAGTTCTTC	CASSLAGDLVNEQFF
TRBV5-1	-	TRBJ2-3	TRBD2	TGCGCCAGCAGCTTGGGCGGACTAGCGGGAGAGACAGATACGCAGTATTTT	CASSLGGLAGETDTQYF
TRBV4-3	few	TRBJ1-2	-	TGCGCCAGCAGCCTTTCCCTCGCCTTCGGGGTACATGGCTACACCTTC	CASSLSLAFGVHGYTF
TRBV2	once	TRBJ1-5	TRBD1	TGTGCCAGCAAGGACAGGGTTTTCAATCAGCCCCAGCATTTT	CASKDRVFNQPQHF
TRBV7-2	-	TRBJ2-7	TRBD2	TGTGCCAGCAGCTTAATGGGCGGGAGCTCCTACGAGCAGTACTTC	CASSLMGGSSYEQYF
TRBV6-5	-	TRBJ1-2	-	TGTGCCAGCGGCCAATCCCCAATTAATGGCTACACCTTC	CASGQSPINGYTF
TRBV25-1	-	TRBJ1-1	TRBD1	TGTGCCAGCAGTGCGCCAATAACAGGGGGCACTGAAGCTTTCTTT	CASSAPITGGTEAFF
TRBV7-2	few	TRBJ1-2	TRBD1	TGTGCCAGCAGCCCACCGGACAGGGACTATGGCTACACCTTC	CASSPPDRDYGYTF
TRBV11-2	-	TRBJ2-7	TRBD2	TGTGCCAGCAGCTTCCAGCGGGAAACCTACGAGCAGTACTTC	CASSFQRETYEQYF
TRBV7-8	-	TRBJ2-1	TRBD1	TGTGCCAGCAGTTTCCAAACGGGACAGGGTAATGAGCAGTTCTTC	CASSFQTGQGNEQFF
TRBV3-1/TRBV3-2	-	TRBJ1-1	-	TGTGCCAGCAGCCGGGGGGTCGGAGGAGCTTTCTTT	CASSRGVGGAFF
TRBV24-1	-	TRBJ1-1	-	TGTGCCACCAGTGATGGACAGATGAACACTGAAGCTTTCTTT	CATSDGQMNTEAFF
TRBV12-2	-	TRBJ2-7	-	TGTGCAAGTCGCTTAGCAGGAAGCCTAAAAAAACTAGCGGGAGGCCACTACGAGCAGTACTTC	CASRLAGSLKKLAGGHYEQYF
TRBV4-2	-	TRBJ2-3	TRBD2	TGTGCCAGCAGCGCGTTACTAGCGGGAGCTAGCACAGATACGCAGTATTTT	CASSALLAGASTDTQYF
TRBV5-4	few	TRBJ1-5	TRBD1	TGTGCCAGCAGCTTGCGACAGGGGCGAAATAGCAATCAGCCCCAGCATTTT	CASSLRQGRNSNQPQHF
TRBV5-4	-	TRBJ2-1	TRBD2	TGTGCCAGCAGCCCCCAGCGGGGTAGCGGGAGTACACGGGCCTACAATGAGCAGTTCTTC	CASSPQRGSGSTRAYNEQFF
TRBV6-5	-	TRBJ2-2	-	TGTGCCAGCAGGGCAGGTGGGGCGTCGGGGGAGCTGTTTTTT	CASRAGGASGELFF
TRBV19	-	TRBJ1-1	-	TGTGCCAGTATCCGACAGATGAACACTGAAGCTTTCTTT	CASIRQMNTEAFF
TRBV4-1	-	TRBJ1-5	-	TGCGCCAGCAGCCACTCCGGGACAACGGATCAGCCCCAGCATTTT	CASSHSGTTDQPQHF
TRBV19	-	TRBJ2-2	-	TGTGCCAGTAGTAGGCGCTCAGGGAACACCGGGGAGCTGTTTTTT	CASSRRSGNTGELFF
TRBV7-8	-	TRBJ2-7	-	TGTGCCAGCAGCTCAGGGGTTTTTTACGAGCAGTACTTC	CASSSGVFYEQYF
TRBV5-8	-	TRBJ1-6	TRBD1	TGTGCCAGCAGCTCGAGGACAGGGAGTTATTCACCCCTCCACTTT	CASSSRTGSYSPLHF
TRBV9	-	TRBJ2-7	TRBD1	TGTGCCAGCAGCGTGAGGACAGGGGTAACCTACGAGCAGTACTTC	CASSVRTGVTYEQYF
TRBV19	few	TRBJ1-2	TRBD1	TGTGCCAGTAGTCTACGGACAGGGGCTAACTATGGCTACACCTTC	CASSLRTGANYGYTF
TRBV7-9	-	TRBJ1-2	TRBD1	TGTGCCAGCAGCAGACAGGGGGCCGGCTATGGCTACACCTTC	CASSRQGAGYGYTF
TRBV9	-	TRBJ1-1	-	TGTGCCAGCAGCGCCGAGCCGAACACTGAAGCTTTCTTT	CASSAEPNTEAFF
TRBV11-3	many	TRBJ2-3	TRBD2	TGTGCCAGCAGCGGTAGCGGGAGGGCCCGCACAGATACGCAGTATTTT	CASSGSGRARTDTQYF
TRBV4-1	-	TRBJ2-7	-	TGCGCCAGCAGCCAAGTTTGGGCAGGTTCAGGGAACGAGCAGTACTTC	CASSQVWAGSGNEQYF